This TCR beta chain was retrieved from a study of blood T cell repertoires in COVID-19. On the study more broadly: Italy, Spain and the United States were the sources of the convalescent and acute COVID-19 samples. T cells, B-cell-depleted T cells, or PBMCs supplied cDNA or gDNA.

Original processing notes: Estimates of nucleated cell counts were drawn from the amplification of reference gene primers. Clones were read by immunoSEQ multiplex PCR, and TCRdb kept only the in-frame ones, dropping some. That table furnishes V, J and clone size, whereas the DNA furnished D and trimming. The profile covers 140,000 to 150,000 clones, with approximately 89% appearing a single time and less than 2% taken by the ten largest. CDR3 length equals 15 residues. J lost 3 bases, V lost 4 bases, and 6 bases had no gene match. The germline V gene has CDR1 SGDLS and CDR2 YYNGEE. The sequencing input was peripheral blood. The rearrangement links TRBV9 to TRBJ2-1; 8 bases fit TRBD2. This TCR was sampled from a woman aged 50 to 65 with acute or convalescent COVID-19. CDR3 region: CASSPPREGYNEQFF. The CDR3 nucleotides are TGTGCCAGCAGCCCGCCCCGGGAGGGCTACAATGAGCAGTTCTTC.